The text below deals with one T cell receptor (beta chain). What it binds is unknown. The data belong to a study of graft-versus-host responses after intestinal transplantation. As for the study in general: Multivisceral, liver-intestinal, or isolated intestinal transplants were given to recipients.

Some clones are missing from TCRdb's copy, which holds only in-frame ones; the method was immunoSEQ multiplex PCR. The profile shows 100,000 or so clones, more than 85% of them singletons. The ends were cut back, 5 bases at V and 0 bases at J, with 11 bases in the middle. CDR1 and CDR2 from the germline V gene are MNHNS and SASEGT. CDR3 length: 15 amino acids. Overall study findings and caveats: The authors found GvH clones in recipient marrow, some appearing first in ileum or blood. Early post-transplant falls in HvG clones accompanied the peak levels of circulating GvH clones. Within the allografts of patients who had graft-donor T cell macrochimerism, graft-versus-host to host-versus-graft clonal ratios were high.

The sequencing used unstimulated CD4+ T cells sorted from spleen or lymph node cells, collected before intestinal transplant. The source is a human donor who received an intestinal transplant. The chain combines TRBV6-1 with TRBJ1-3; no clear D gene. The CDR3 nucleotides are TGTGCCAGCAGTAGCCTTCGGAGCTCTGGAAACACCATATATTTT. This translates into CASSSLRSSGNTIYF.